The 20 T cell receptor beta chains below all came from one sample that was sequenced in a study of shared clonotypes between healthy human individuals. Only in-frame clones appear in the TCRdb table, and some are missing; sequencing was by immunoSEQ multiplex PCR. Among fewer than 850,000 clones, 90% to 97% were seen once, and the ten largest hold under 0.25%. Naive CD8 cells lacked CD45RO and underwent positive selection for CCR7, leaving out terminally differentiated effector memory CD45RA+ cells. Sample: naive CD8+ T cells sorted from blood. The receptors shown here come from a man aged 25 to 40 in good health.

The V call is TRBV19, the J call TRBJ1-5; D not resolved. The CDR3 length is 14 residues. CDR1 is LNHDA and CDR2 is SQIVND in the germline V gene (reference sequence). Trimming left V 3 bases short and J 0 bases short, with 6 bases between. CDR3 loop: CASSIPISNQPQHF. The DNA of the CDR3 is TGTGCCAGTAGTATCCCGATTAGCAATCAGCCCCAGCATTTT.

A word on this clone: In the same sample, other DNA sequences code for this CDR3. V and J are TRBV6-5 and TRBJ2-7; D uncertain. Germline V CDR1 and CDR2: MNHEY, SVGAGI. The CDR3 has 12 amino acids. The germline V and J ends were trimmed by 2 bases and 2 bases, with 4 bases remaining between them. This chain's CDR3 is CASSYGPYEQYF. The CDR3 bases are TGTGCCAGCAGTTACGGTCCCTACGAGCAGTACTTC.

The rearrangement uses TRBV19 and TRBJ2-7, with 10 bases identical to TRBD2. The V segment lost 6 bases and the J segment 4 bases; nucleotides outside the gene matches: 12. The CDR3 spans 16 residues. CDR1 is LNHDA and CDR2 is SQIVND in the germline V gene (reference sequence). The CDR3 DNA sequence: TGTGCCAGTAGGAGCCGGGTAGCGGGAGGACCTTACGAGCAGTACTTC. This gives the protein CASRSRVAGGPYEQYF. Full variable domain (rest looked up from reference TRBV19 and TRBJ2-7): DGGITQSPKYLFRKEGQNVTLSCEQNLNHDAMYWYRQDPGQGLRLIYYSQIVNDFQKGDIAEGYSVSREKKESFPLTVTSAQKNPTAFYLCASRSRVAGGPYEQYFGPGTRLTVT.

J is TRBJ2-1 and V is TRBV30; D is undetermined. The CDR3 is 13 residues long. Germline loops: CDR1 GTSNPN, CDR2 SVGIG (reference sequence). V lost 3 bases and J lost 6, with 12 bases in between. Here the CDR3 reads CAWSPQIGNEQFF. The CDR3 DNA reads as TGTGCCTGGAGCCCTCAGATAGGCAATGAGCAGTTCTTC.

The chain uses TRBV23-1 and TRBJ2-7; tentative D call: TRBD1 (5 bases). TRBV23-1 carries the ORF label, with uncertain function. The CDR3 length is 23 residues. With 0 bases removed from V and 0 bases from J, the gap between germline ends came to 33 bases. As DNA, the CDR3 is TGCGCCAGCAGTCAATCCCGGCTTAAAGGCAGGGCCGAGGCTTTAAGGAGCTCCTACGAGCAGTACTTC. This sequence encodes CASSQSRLKGRAEALRSSYEQYF.

V and J are TRBV14 and TRBJ2-3; the D gene is possibly TRBD2 (5 bases). V lost 4 bases and J lost 4, with 15 bases in between. This CDR3 is built from 15 residues. In germline, CDR1 is SGHDN, CDR2 FVKESK. The DNA of the CDR3 is TGTGCCAGCAGCCGGCTGCAGGACTCCGCAGATACGCAGTATTTT. Translating it yields CASSRLQDSADTQYF.

V gene TRBV7-9 combines with J gene TRBJ1-2; D uncertain. V was pared by 3 bases and J by 0 bases, with 8 bases between. Germline V gene data show CDR1 as SEHNR and CDR2 as FQNEAQ (reference sequence). This CDR3 contains 14 residues. The CDR3 DNA follows: TGTGCCAGCAGCTTGTTACAGACTAACTATGGCTACACCTTC. Protein product: CASSLLQTNYGYTF.

The gene calls are TRBV4-1 and TRBJ1-4, with a weak D call TRBD1 (6 bases). The CDR3 loop spans 16 amino acids. From germline, CDR1 is MGHRA and CDR2 YSYEKL. Between the trimmed V and J ends, which lost 0 bases and 10 bases, there was a span of 18 bases. The CDR3 nucleotides read TGCGCCAGCAGCCAAGATGGGGCGGCAGGGGTGGGAAAACTGTTTTTT. Translated: CASSQDGAAGVGKLFF.

The chain has TRBV6-5 and TRBJ2-2; possibly TRBD1 for D (5 bases). The CDR3 contains 16 residues. The germline gives CDR1 MNHEY, CDR2 SVGAGI. Between the trimmed V and J ends, which lost 0 bases and 6 bases, there was a span of 14 bases. This CDR3 is CASSYSIGDVPGELFF. The CDR3 DNA is TGTGCCAGCAGTTACTCGATAGGGGATGTACCCGGGGAGCTGTTTTTT.

The V call is TRBV7-9, the J call TRBJ2-7; 11 nucleotides match TRBD1. The CDR3 extends over 16 amino acids. Germline V gives CDR1 SEHNR, CDR2 FQNEAQ (reference sequence). Unmatched junction bases numbered 8, after V lost 5 bases and J lost 2 bases. CDR3 region: CASSPGQGVRTYEQYF. The CDR3 coding sequence is TGTGCCAGCAGCCCGGGACAGGGGGTTCGCACCTACGAGCAGTACTTC.

V gene TRBV27 combines with J gene TRBJ2-1; TRBD2 agrees at 7 bases. The CDR3 contains 17 residues. From germline, CDR1 is MNHEY and CDR2 SMNVEV (reference sequence). Germline trimming cut 5 bases from V and 7 bases from J; bases unmatched to any gene: 17. CDR3: CASSPEQASGPNNEQFF. Written as DNA, the CDR3 is TGTGCCAGCAGTCCCGAGCAAGCTAGCGGCCCCAATAATGAGCAGTTCTTC.

The chain uses TRBV29-1 and TRBJ2-7; 8 bases are shared with TRBD1. With 7 bases clipped from V and 0 bases from J, the junction kept 8 bases outside the gene matches. Germline V gene sequence: CDR1 SQVTM, CDR2 ANQGSEA. The CDR3 runs to 14 residues. The CDR3 here is CSAVGQVSSYEQYF. The CDR3 DNA reads TGCAGCGCCGTGGGACAGGTGAGCTCCTACGAGCAGTACTTC.

The chain has TRBV7-4 and TRBJ2-2; D perhaps matches TRBD1 (5 bases). Between the trimmed V and J ends, which lost 8 bases and 3 bases, there was a span of 16 bases. The CDR3 extends over 15 amino acids. Germline CDR1 SGHVT, CDR2 SQSDAQ. CDR3 amino acids: CASGQQALDTGELFF. The DNA of the CDR3 is TGTGCCAGCGGACAACAGGCGTTGGACACCGGGGAGCTGTTTTTT.

The chain couples TRBV7-3 to TRBJ2-5, with a possible D match to TRBD2 (7 bases). V gave up 5 bases and J gave up 4 bases, with 17 bases separating them. This CDR3 comprises 15 residues. Germline V CDR1 and CDR2: SGHTA, FQGTGA. CDR3 DNA sequence: TGTGCCAGCAGCCTCTCGGGGGGCGCGGGAGAGACCCAGTACTTC. This sequence encodes CASSLSGGAGETQYF.

V is TRBV6-5 and J is TRBJ2-7, with D possibly TRBD1 on 6 matching bases. The CDR3 length is 11 residues. Germline V gene sequence: CDR1 MNHEY, CDR2 SVGAGI. With 10 bases removed from V and 2 bases from J, the gap between germline ends came to 9 bases. This chain's CDR3 is CATGETYEQYF. The CDR3 DNA reads as TGTGCCACAGGGGAAACCTACGAGCAGTACTTC.

The chain joins TRBV30 to TRBJ2-5, with D unresolved. CDR1 GTSNPN and CDR2 SVGIG come from the germline V gene (reference sequence). Trimming took 1 base from V and 5 from J, leaving 8 bases between them. This CDR3 has 12 residues. The CDR3 nucleotides read TGTGCCTGGAGTGCGGTCCGGGAGACCCAGTACTTC. This codes for CAWSAVRETQYF. Using reference TRBV30 and TRBJ2-5 for the parts outside the CDR3, the full variable domain is SQTIHQWPATLVQPVGSPLSLECTVEGTSNPNLYWYRQAAGRGLQLLFYSVGIGQISSEVPQNLSASRPQDRQFILSSKKLLLSDSGFYLCAWSAVRETQYFGPGTRLLVL.

The rearrangement joins TRBV11-3 to TRBJ2-1, with TRBD1 as a possible D gene (5 bases). Trimming removed 4 bases at V and 4 bases at J, with 14 bases between. Germline values: CDR1 SGHNT, CDR2 YENEEA. The CDR3 loop spans 15 amino acids. CDR3 sequence: CASSSSQTEYNEQFF. The CDR3 region has the DNA TGTGCCAGCAGCTCCAGCCAGACAGAGTACAATGAGCAGTTCTTC.

The chain is built from TRBV29-1 and TRBJ2-5, with D unresolved. This CDR3 comprises 13 residues. CDR1 and CDR2 from the germline V gene are SQVTM and ANQGSEA. This chain's CDR3 is CRFLSSGQETQYF. The CDR3, as DNA: TGCCGATTCTTGTCCTCGGGCCAAGAGACCCAGTACTTC.

V is TRBV5-1 and J is TRBJ2-7; no reliable D call. CDR1 is SGHRS and CDR2 is YFSETQ in the germline V gene. CDR3 length: 16 amino acids. The V gene lost 2 bases and the J gene lost 0 bases, with 15 bases spanning the gap. The CDR3 sequence is CASSLSQFASSYEQYF. In nucleotides, the CDR3 is TGCGCCAGCAGCTTAAGTCAATTTGCAAGCTCCTACGAGCAGTACTTC. Variable domain in full (rest from reference TRBV5-1 and TRBJ2-7): KAGVTQTPRYLIKTRGQQVTLSCSPISGHRSVSWYQQTPGQGLQFLFEYFSETQRNKGNFPGRFSGRQFSNSRSEMNVSTLELGDSALYLCASSLSQFASSYEQYFGPGTRLTVT.

J is TRBJ2-2 and V is TRBV7-9, with TRBD2 as a possible D gene (5 bases). CDR3 length equals 14 residues. Germline V CDR1 and CDR2: SEHNR, FQNEAQ (reference sequence). V was cut by 1 base and J by 4 bases, with 7 bases left in between. The CDR3 is CASSLVGSTGELFF. CDR3 sequence (DNA): TGTGCCAGCAGCTTAGTGGGGAGCACCGGGGAGCTGTTTTTT.